The 14 T cell receptor beta chains in this list originate from one sample, sequenced in a study of tumor and adjacent non-tumor tissue in lung cancer (dated by TCRdb to between 2018 and 2020). Preparation of the library involved multiplex PCR. The sequencing machine was an Illumina HiSeq 2500. TCRbeta libraries were constructed through three rounds of nested PCR with primers (Table S4) according to protocols adapted from ARM-PCR. TCRdb ran its own pipeline on the public reads, namely fastp trimming at Q25 and MiXCR clone calling, and kept in-frame beta chains. Every distinct CDR3 protein forms one entry, paired with its most common genes and DNA. The sample yields approximately 75,000 distinct CDR3 sequences; around four fifths were counted once. In total, the top ten clones hold approximately 12% of the sample. RNA was isolated from bulk, unsorted tissue, and RNA quality was assessed with a NanoDrop ND-1000 and an Agilent 2100.

Input material: lung tumor tissue. These receptors were obtained from a woman in her forties or fifties with non-small cell lung cancer.

Details on this clonotype: A much larger clone differs by one base, so this may be a read error. The chain recombines TRBV28 with TRBJ2-7; 12 bases agree with TRBD1. V lost 4 bases to trimming and J lost 0 bases; unmatched junction nucleotides: 1. Germline loops: CDR1 MDHEN, CDR2 SYDVKM. CDR3 length: 15 residues. CDR3 amino acids: CASSWDRGLSYEQYF. CDR3 in DNA: TGTGCCAGCAGTTGGGACAGGGGGCTCTCCTACGAGCAGTACTTC.

As concerns this clonotype: The junction does not match germline at one end; this may be a read error. The V gene is TRBV11-2, the J gene TRBJ2-2, with 8 bases lining up with TRBD1. The CDR3 consists of 15 residues. Germline CDR1 reads SGHAT; CDR2 reads FQNNGV. This chain's CDR3 is CASNSRDRTIGELLF. In nucleotides, the CDR3 is TGTGCCAGCAACTCCCGGGACAGGACCATCGGGGAGCTGCTTTTT.

The V gene is TRBV29-1, the J gene TRBJ2-5; D perhaps matches TRBD1 (5 bases). There are 13 residues in the CDR3. Germline V gene lookup returns CDR1 SQVTM and CDR2 ANQGSEA. The DNA of the CDR3 is TGCAGTGTGGGAAGGACAAGCCAAGAGACCCAGTACTTC. Translating it yields CSVGRTSQETQYF. Full variable domain (rest looked up from reference TRBV29-1 and TRBJ2-5): SAVISQKPSRDICQRGTSLTIQCQVDSQVTMMFWYRQQPGQSLTLIATANQGSEATYESGFVIDKFPISRPNLTFSTLTVSNMSPEDSSIYLCSVGRTSQETQYFGPGTRLLVL.

To note about this clonotype: A junction end diverges from the germline sequence, so it may reflect a read error. The chain recombines TRBV4-1 with TRBJ2-1; tentatively, D is TRBD1 or TRBD2 (6 bases each). This CDR3 region has 13 residues. Germline CDR1 MGHRA, CDR2 YSYEKL. CDR3 sequence: CARSQKGDSEQFF. The CDR3 DNA is TGCGCCAGGAGCCAGAAGGGGGACTCTGAACAATTCTTC.

Points on this clonotype: A single base separates this from a much larger clone, so it may be a read error. The chain combines TRBV7-9 with TRBJ1-1; D is perhaps TRBD1 (5 bases). Deletions cut 1 base from V and 8 bases from J, with 14 bases between. The CDR3 is 14 amino acids. Germline CDR1 reads SEHNR; CDR2 reads FQNEAQ (reference sequence). This CDR3 is CASSLVGTDEEAFF. Here the CDR3 DNA reads TGTGCCAGCAGCTTAGTCGGGACCGACGAGGAAGCTTTCTTT. Full variable domain (remainder filled in from reference TRBV7-9 and TRBJ1-1): DTGVSQNPRHKITKRGQNVTFRCDPISEHNRLYWYRQTLGQGPEFLTYFQNEAQLEKSRLLSDRFSAERPKGSFSTLEIQRTEQGDSAMYLCASSLVGTDEEAFFGQGTRLTVV.

About this clonotype itself: The junction differs from germline at one of its ends, possibly a read error. The CDR3 protein is CASSFKREYGEEYF. The DNA for the CDR3 is TGTGCCAGCAGCTTCAAGCGAGAGTACGGTGAGGAGTACTTC. This chain uses TRBV11-2 with TRBJ2-1, with D uncertain. The CDR3 extends over 14 amino acids. Germline CDR1 is SGHAT and CDR2 is FQNNGV.

This chain joins TRBV6-5 and TRBJ2-5; TRBD2 agrees at 9 bases. Germline lookup yields CDR1 MNHEY and CDR2 SVGAGI. The CDR3 spans 15 residues. V shed 9 bases, J shed 2 bases, and the junction held 10 bases outside the gene matches. As DNA, the CDR3 is TGTGCCAGTAGGAGACTAGCGGACTCGCAAGAGACCCAGTACTTC. The encoded protein is CASRRLADSQETQYF.

V gene TRBV10-1 combines with J gene TRBJ2-7; 10 bases match TRBD2. Germline assignment: CDR1 WNHNN and CDR2 SYGVQD (reference sequence). CDR3 size: 13 residues. V gave up 8 bases and J gave up 9 bases; unmatched junction bases: 10. The CDR3 sequence is CASGGTSEMGQYF. CDR3 bases: TGCGCCAGCGGTGGGACTAGCGAGATGGGGCAGTACTTC.

The chain has TRBV29-1 and TRBJ2-5, with D hard to call. CDR1 is SQVTM and CDR2 is ANQGSEA in the germline V gene. This CDR3 region has 11 residues. The CDR3 bases are TGCAGTGTCGGACCCGTCGAGACCCAGTACTTC. Translating it yields CSVGPVETQYF.

Comment on this clonotype: The junction departs from germline at one end; a sequencing error may be responsible. This rearrangement joins TRBV6-5 to TRBJ2-1; 10 nucleotides line up with TRBD2. CDR3 length: 15 amino acids. Germline CDR1 MNHEY, CDR2 SVGAGI. This CDR3 reads CANIITSGNTNEQFF. The CDR3 DNA follows: TGTGCCAACATCATTACTAGCGGGAATACCAATGAGCAGTTCTTT.

Comments on this clonotype: A much larger clone differs from this one at a single base, so this may be a read error. The chain has TRBV28 and TRBJ2-1; no firm D call. The CDR3 sequence is 13 residues long. Germline V CDR1 and CDR2: MDHEN, SYDVKM. The CDR3 DNA is TGTGCCAGCAGGAAAAGTGCCCACAATGAGCACTTCTTC. Amino acids: CASRKSAHNEHFF. The full variable domain, rest sourced from reference TRBV28 and TRBJ2-1, is DVKVTQSSRYLVKRTGEKVFLECVQDMDHENMFWYRQDPGLGLRLIYFSYDVKMKEKGDIPEGYSVSREKKERFSLILESASTNQTSMYLCASRKSAHNEHFFGPGTRLTVL.

Remarks on this clonotype: Being one base from a much bigger clone, this may be a read error. The conserved phenylalanine or tryptophan normally closing the CDR3 is absent here, so this likely arose from a read error. The chain joins TRBV25-1 to TRBJ2-5; 7 nucleotides match TRBD2. CDR1 and CDR2 from the germline V gene are MGHDK and SYGVNS. V dropped 4 bases and J dropped 0; count of bases not matched to a gene: 11. The CDR3 has 17 amino acids. DNA of the CDR3: TGTGCCAGCAGTGCCTCGGGGAGGGGCAGGCACCAAGAGACCCAGTACTTG. Amino acid sequence: CASSASGRGRHQETQYL.

The chain employs TRBV11-2 and TRBJ2-1; tentative D call: TRBD1 (6 bases). Trimming took 3 bases from V and 3 from J, leaving 15 bases between them. The CDR3 is made up of 16 amino acids. CDR1 is SGHAT and CDR2 is FQNNGV in the germline V gene. CDR3 nucleotide sequence: TGTGCCAGCAGCTTTGGACAGTCTTTCAGCTACAATGAGCAGTTCTTC. Its protein is CASSFGQSFSYNEQFF.

The chain joins TRBV6-6 to TRBJ2-7; D is uncertain. The CDR3 contains 14 residues. Trimming took off 0 bases at V and 5 bases at J, with 11 bases between the two ends. Germline V gene lookup returns CDR1 MNHNY and CDR2 SVGAGI (reference sequence). CDR3 sequence (DNA): TGTGCCAGCAGTTACTCAGTAGAGGCGGACGAGCAGTACTTC. It encodes CASSYSVEADEQYF.